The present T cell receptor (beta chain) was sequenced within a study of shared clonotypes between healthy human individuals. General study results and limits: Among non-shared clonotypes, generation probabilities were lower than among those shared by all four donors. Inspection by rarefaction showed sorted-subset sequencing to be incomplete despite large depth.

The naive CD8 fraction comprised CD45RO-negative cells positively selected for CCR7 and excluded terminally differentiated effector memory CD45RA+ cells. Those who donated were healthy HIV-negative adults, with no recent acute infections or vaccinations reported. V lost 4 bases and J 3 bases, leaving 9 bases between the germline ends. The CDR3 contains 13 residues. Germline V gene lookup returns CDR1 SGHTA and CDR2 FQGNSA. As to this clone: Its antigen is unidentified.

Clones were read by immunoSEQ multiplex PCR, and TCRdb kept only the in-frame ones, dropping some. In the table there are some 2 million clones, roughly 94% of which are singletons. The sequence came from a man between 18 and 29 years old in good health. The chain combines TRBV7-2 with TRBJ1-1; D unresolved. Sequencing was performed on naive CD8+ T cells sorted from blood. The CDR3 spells CASSSWEDTEAFF. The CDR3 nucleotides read TGTGCCAGCAGCTCCTGGGAGGACACTGAAGCTTTCTTT.